These 19 T cell receptor beta chains came from one sample sequenced in a study of memory CD4+ T cells and cytomegalovirus serostatus. TCRdb's table, derived via immunoSEQ multiplex PCR, lists solely in-frame clones and lacks some. The repertoire has about 39,000 clones, around 79% of them found once; the top ten carry about 0.8%. The sort gate was single viable CD3+CD4+CD8-CD45RO+ cells for memory CD4+ T cells. Specimen: memory CD4+ T cells from blood. These receptor sequences come from an adult in good health and CMV-seronegative.

The V gene is TRBV7-9, the J gene TRBJ1-4; 9 bases fit TRBD1. V gave up 5 bases and J gave up 6 bases; unmatched junction bases: 10. The CDR3 runs to 16 residues. Germline V lookup: CDR1 SEHNR, CDR2 FQNEAQ (reference sequence). The DNA of the CDR3 is TGTGCCAGCAGCCCCAACAGGGGGCTAATGGATGAAAAACTGTTTTTT. Translating it yields CASSPNRGLMDEKLFF. Supplemented by reference TRBV7-9 and TRBJ1-4, the full variable domain reads DTGVSQNPRHKITKRGQNVTFRCDPISEHNRLYWYRQTLGQGPEFLTYFQNEAQLEKSRLLSDRFSAERPKGSFSTLEIQRTEQGDSAMYLCASSPNRGLMDEKLFFGSGTQLSVL.

The CDR3 region is CASSPGSDETQYF. CDR3 DNA: TGTGCCAGCTCACCAGGGTCGGATGAGACCCAGTACTTC. The rearrangement links TRBV18 to TRBJ2-5; D call uncertain. Trimming cost V 2 bases and J 5 bases, with 9 bases left between them. The germline CDR1 and CDR2 sequences are KGHSH and LQKENI. The CDR3 has 13 amino acids.

The J gene is TRBJ2-7, the V gene TRBV10-2; 8 nucleotides agree with TRBD2. CDR1 WSHSY and CDR2 SAAADI come from the germline V gene. This CDR3 has 13 amino acids. J was trimmed by 4 bases and V by 10 bases; bases with no gene match: 9. CDR3: CATCPAGEYEQYF. CDR3 nucleotides: TGCGCCACCTGTCCAGCGGGGGAATACGAGCAGTACTTC.

V gene TRBV11-2 combines with J gene TRBJ1-1; unclear D gene. This CDR3 contains 12 residues. Trimming removed 0 bases from V and 10 bases from J, with 9 bases in between. Germline CDR1 reads SGHAT; CDR2 reads FQNNGV. This CDR3 reads CASSLEGSPAFF. CDR3 nucleotide sequence: TGTGCCAGCAGCTTAGAAGGGTCTCCAGCTTTCTTT.

The genes are TRBV10-3 and TRBJ2-1, with 7 positions matching TRBD2. V dropped 5 bases and J dropped 8; count of bases not matched to a gene: 9. The germline gives CDR1 ENHRY, CDR2 SYGVKD. The CDR3 consists of 14 residues. DNA for the CDR3: TGTGCCATCAGTAACAGACTAGCCCCCGATGAGCAGTTCTTC. Translation gives CAISNRLAPDEQFF.

V gene TRBV5-1 combines with J gene TRBJ2-3; 10 bases match TRBD1. The CDR3 is 14 residues long. After removal of 7 bases from V and 4 bases from J, the junction contained 6 bases not matched to a gene. Germline V lookup: CDR1 SGHRS, CDR2 YFSETQ. The CDR3: CASRGQGGADTQYF. CDR3 sequence (DNA): TGCGCCAGCCGAGGACAGGGGGGTGCAGATACGCAGTATTTT.

The CDR3 here is CASSYPSGQQNEKLFF. As DNA, the CDR3 is TGTGCCAGCAGCTACCCCTCGGGACAGCAGAATGAAAAACTGTTTTTT. The chain has TRBV5-4 and TRBJ1-4, with 7 bases matching TRBD1. This CDR3 is built from 16 residues. V lost 3 bases to trimming and J lost 5 bases; unmatched junction nucleotides: 10. Germline values: CDR1 SGHNT, CDR2 YYREEE (reference sequence).

Details on this clone: The identical CDR3 is also encoded by other nucleotide sequences in the sample. The chain combines TRBV6-5 with TRBJ2-5; possible D gene TRBD1, 7 bases. The CDR3 loop spans 15 amino acids. Trimming left V 1 base short and J 2 bases short, with 11 bases between. Germline CDR1 MNHEY, CDR2 SVGAGI. The chain's CDR3 is CASSYLQGRQETQYF. The CDR3 DNA follows: TGTGCCAGCAGTTACTTACAGGGGAGGCAAGAGACCCAGTACTTC.

The rearrangement joins TRBV7-2 to TRBJ2-1, with a tentative D call TRBD2 (5 bases). The CDR3 runs to 12 residues. Germline V gene sequence: CDR1 SGHTA, CDR2 FQGNSA. V was cut by 5 bases and J by 7 bases, with 9 bases left in between. CDR3 amino acids: CASSRETNEQFF. As DNA, the CDR3 is TGTGCCAGCAGCAGGGAGACAAATGAGCAGTTCTTC.

The chain couples TRBV5-1 to TRBJ2-7, with 9 bases identical to TRBD1. Trimming at V came to 4 bases and at J to 5 bases, leaving 4 bases not matched to a gene. This CDR3 has 13 amino acids. Germline V lookup: CDR1 SGHRS, CDR2 YFSETQ. The chain's CDR3 is CASSRDRVNEQYF. DNA for the CDR3: TGCGCCAGCAGCCGGGACAGGGTAAACGAGCAGTACTTC.

The sample holds a few counts of this clone. The V call is TRBV18, the J call TRBJ1-2; possible D gene TRBD1, 5 bases. The V and J ends lost 4 bases and 3 bases respectively, with 18 bases between them. The CDR3 runs 16 residues. Looked up from germline, CDR1 is KGHSH and CDR2 is LQKENI. CDR3 region: CASSQGPGILYYGYTF. The CDR3 DNA is TGTGCCAGCTCACAGGGGCCAGGCATATTATACTATGGCTACACCTTC.

V is TRBV5-8 and J is TRBJ1-2, with D possibly being TRBD1 (6 bases). Germline CDR1 SGHTS, CDR2 YDEGEE. The CDR3 has 13 residues. Trimming cost V 4 bases and J 4 bases, with 11 bases left between them. CDR3 loop: CASSPDRLYGYTF. The CDR3 DNA reads TGTGCCAGCAGCCCTGACAGGCTCTATGGCTACACCTTC.

This clone was recorded once. The chain recombines TRBV7-9 with TRBJ1-1; the D is unclear. There are 16 residues in the CDR3. The germline V gene encodes CDR1 SEHNR and CDR2 FQNEAQ (reference sequence). Trimming took 0 bases from V and 5 from J, leaving 16 bases between them. The CDR3 DNA is TGTGCCAGCAGCTTAGCAGGGTCAGGTTTGCAAACTGAAGCTTTCTTT. Its translation is CASSLAGSGLQTEAFF. Full variable domain (missing parts from reference TRBV7-9 and TRBJ1-1): DTGVSQNPRHKITKRGQNVTFRCDPISEHNRLYWYRQTLGQGPEFLTYFQNEAQLEKSRLLSDRFSAERPKGSFSTLEIQRTEQGDSAMYLCASSLAGSGLQTEAFFGQGTRLTVV.

This chain connects TRBV30 to TRBJ1-1; no clear D gene. V gave up 3 bases and J gave up 1 base, with 9 bases separating them. Germline V gives CDR1 GTSNPN, CDR2 SVGIG (reference sequence). CDR3 size: 13 residues. The CDR3 nucleotides read TGTGCCTGGAGGGGCTTATCGAACACTGAAGCTTTCTTT. Amino acids: CAWRGLSNTEAFF.

The chain joins TRBV28 to TRBJ1-2; 9 bases line up with TRBD1. Germline assignment: CDR1 MDHEN and CDR2 SYDVKM. The CDR3 is 13 residues long. J lost 8 bases, V lost 4 bases, and 5 bases had no gene match. This chain's CDR3 is CASSSYRGPGYTF. CDR3 DNA: TGTGCCAGCAGTTCCTACAGGGGGCCGGGCTACACCTTC.

The chain is built from TRBV5-6 and TRBJ2-1; no firm D call. CDR3 size: 17 residues. Trimming stripped 1 base from V and 2 bases from J, with 16 bases between. CDR1 SGHDT and CDR2 YYEEEE come from the germline V gene. This chain's CDR3 is CASSLPRHGRTYNEQFF. Written as DNA, the CDR3 is TGTGCCAGCAGCTTGCCGCGCCACGGACGAACCTACAATGAGCAGTTCTTC.

This chain joins TRBV14 and TRBJ1-1, with D unclear. Germline lookup yields CDR1 SGHDN and CDR2 FVKESK. V lost 4 bases and J 0 bases, leaving 24 bases between the germline ends. This CDR3 has 19 residues. CDR3 DNA: TGTGCCAGCAGCCCCATTACGGGCACAGCTAGGATAATGAACACTGAAGCTTTCTTT. Amino acids: CASSPITGTARIMNTEAFF.

The chain is built from TRBV7-2 and TRBJ1-5; maybe TRBD1 (6 bases). V dropped 0 bases and J dropped 5 bases, with 11 bases sitting between them. Germline loops: CDR1 SGHTA, CDR2 FQGNSA. The CDR3 sequence is 15 residues long. The CDR3 here is CASSLATGRDQPQHF. CDR3 nucleotides: TGTGCCAGCAGCTTAGCCACAGGGCGGGATCAGCCCCAGCATTTT.

This clone was seen more than once but under ten times. The rearrangement links TRBV6-5 to TRBJ1-5; D unclear. The CDR3 sequence is 15 residues long. Germline CDR1 and CDR2: MNHEY and SVGAGI. The germline V and J ends were trimmed by 6 bases and 3 bases, with 15 bases remaining between them. The CDR3 DNA sequence: TGTGCCAGCAGGAGCGCACAGAGTCTCAATCAGCCCCAGCATTTT. Amino acids: CASRSAQSLNQPQHF.